This T cell receptor beta chain appears in the sequencing data of a study of CD8 T cells in Susac syndrome. cDNA came from about 0.46 to 1 ug RNA primed by random hexamers. Coverage of TCR beta CDR3 amplification by immunoSEQ multiplex PCR extended to 54 Vbeta and 13 Jbeta. TCRdb fed the immunoSEQ multiplex PCR reads into MiXCR, producing one record per CDR3 protein. Of approximately 170,000 distinct CDR3 sequences in the sample, around 90% were seen once. The CDR3 sequence is 17 residues long. Germline V lookup: CDR1 SGHAT, CDR2 FQNNGV. V dropped 0 bases and J dropped 0 bases, with 14 bases sitting between them.

The J gene is TRBJ1-1, the V gene TRBV11-2, with D maybe TRBD1 (5 bases). This receptor was identified in a human donor in good health. Sequenced input: CD4+ T cells from PBMCs. As DNA, the CDR3 is TGTGCCAGCAGCTTAGATCGGGGGGGAGCAATGAACACTGAAGCTTTCTTT. Translation: CASSLDRGGAMNTEAFF.